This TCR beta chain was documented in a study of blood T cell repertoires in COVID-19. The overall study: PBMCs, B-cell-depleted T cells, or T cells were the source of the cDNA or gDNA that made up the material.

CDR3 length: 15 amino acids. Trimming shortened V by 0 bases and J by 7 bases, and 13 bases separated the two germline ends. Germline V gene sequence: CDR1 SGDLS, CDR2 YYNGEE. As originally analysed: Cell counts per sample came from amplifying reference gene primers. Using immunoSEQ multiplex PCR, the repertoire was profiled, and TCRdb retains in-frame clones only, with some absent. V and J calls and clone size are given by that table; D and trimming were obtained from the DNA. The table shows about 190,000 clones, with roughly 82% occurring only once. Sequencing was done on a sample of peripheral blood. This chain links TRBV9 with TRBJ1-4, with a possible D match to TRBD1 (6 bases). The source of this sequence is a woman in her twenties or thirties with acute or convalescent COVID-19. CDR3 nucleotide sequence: TGTGCCAGCAGCGTAGGCCAGGGGAGGGGTGAAAAACTGTTTTTT. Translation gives CASSVGQGRGEKLFF.